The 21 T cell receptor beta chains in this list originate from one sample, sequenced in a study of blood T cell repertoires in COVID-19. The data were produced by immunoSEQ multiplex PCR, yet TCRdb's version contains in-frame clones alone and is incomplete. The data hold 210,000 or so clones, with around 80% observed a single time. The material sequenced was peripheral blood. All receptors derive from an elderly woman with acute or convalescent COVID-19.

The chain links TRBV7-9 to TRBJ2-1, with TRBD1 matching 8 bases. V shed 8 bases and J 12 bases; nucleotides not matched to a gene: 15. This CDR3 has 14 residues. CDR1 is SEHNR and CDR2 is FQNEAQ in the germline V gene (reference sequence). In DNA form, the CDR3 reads TGTGCCAGCGTGAGTGGGACAGGCCTCCAGGTGCAGTTCTTC. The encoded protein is CASVSGTGLQVQFF.

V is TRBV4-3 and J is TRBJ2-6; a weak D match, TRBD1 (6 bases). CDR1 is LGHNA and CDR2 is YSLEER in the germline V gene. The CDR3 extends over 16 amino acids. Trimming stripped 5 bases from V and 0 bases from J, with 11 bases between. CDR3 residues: CASSKRTDSGANVLTF. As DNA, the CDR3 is TGCGCCAGCAGCAAACGGACAGACTCTGGGGCCAACGTCCTGACTTTC.

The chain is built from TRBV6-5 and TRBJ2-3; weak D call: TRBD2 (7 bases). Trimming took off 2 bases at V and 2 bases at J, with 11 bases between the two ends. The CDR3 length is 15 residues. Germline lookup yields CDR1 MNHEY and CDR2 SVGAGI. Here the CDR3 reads CASSYRGGYTDTQYF. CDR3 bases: TGTGCCAGCAGTTACAGGGGGGGGTACACAGATACGCAGTATTTT.

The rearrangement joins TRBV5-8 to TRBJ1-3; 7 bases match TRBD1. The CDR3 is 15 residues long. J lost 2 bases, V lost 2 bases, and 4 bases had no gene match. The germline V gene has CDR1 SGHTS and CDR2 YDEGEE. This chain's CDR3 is CASSFSRGTGNTIYF. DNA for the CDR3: TGTGCCAGCAGCTTTAGCAGGGGGACTGGAAACACCATATATTTT.

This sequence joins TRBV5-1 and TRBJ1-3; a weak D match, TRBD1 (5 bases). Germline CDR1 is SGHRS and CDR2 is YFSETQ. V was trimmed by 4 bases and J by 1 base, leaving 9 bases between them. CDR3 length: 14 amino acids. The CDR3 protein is CASSQGASGNTIYF. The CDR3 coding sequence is TGCGCCAGCAGCCAAGGGGCGTCTGGAAACACCATATATTTT.

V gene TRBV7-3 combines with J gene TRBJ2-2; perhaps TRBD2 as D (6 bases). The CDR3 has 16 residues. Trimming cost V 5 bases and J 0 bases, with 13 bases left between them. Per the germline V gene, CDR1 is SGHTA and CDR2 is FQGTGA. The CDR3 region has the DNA TGTGCCAGCAGCCAAAGAGCGGGTTCGAACACCGGGGAGCTGTTTTTT. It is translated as CASSQRAGSNTGELFF.

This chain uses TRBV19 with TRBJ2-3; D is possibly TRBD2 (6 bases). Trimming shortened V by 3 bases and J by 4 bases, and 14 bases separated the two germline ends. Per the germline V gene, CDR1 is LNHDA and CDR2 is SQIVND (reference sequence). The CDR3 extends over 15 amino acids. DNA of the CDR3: TGTGCCAGTAGTATTGGGGGGAGTGAATCAGATACGCAGTATTTT. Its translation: CASSIGGSESDTQYF.

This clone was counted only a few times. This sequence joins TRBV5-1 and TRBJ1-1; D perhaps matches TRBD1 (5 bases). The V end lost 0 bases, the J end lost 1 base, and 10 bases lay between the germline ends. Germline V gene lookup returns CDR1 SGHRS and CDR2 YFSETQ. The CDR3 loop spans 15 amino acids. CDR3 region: CASSLGDFTNTEAFF. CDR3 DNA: TGCGCCAGCAGCTTGGGGGACTTCACGAACACTGAAGCTTTCTTT.

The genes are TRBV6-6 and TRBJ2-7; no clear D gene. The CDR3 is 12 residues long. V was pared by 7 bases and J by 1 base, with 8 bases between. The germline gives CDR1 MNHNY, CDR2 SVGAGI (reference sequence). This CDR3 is CASMEQSYEQYF. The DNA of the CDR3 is TGTGCCAGCATGGAGCAGTCCTACGAGCAGTACTTC.

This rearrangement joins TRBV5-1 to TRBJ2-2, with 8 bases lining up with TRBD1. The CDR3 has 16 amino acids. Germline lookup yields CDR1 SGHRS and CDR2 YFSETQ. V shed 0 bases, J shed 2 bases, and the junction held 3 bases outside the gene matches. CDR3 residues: CASSLVQGANTGELFF. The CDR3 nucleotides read TGCGCCAGCAGCTTGGTCCAGGGGGCTAACACCGGGGAGCTGTTTTTT.

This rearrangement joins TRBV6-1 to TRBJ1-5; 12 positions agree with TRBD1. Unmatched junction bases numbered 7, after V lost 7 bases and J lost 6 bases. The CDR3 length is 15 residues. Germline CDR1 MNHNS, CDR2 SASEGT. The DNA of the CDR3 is TGTGCCAGCACCTCGGGGACAGGGGGCATTCAGCCCCAGCATTTT. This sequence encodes CASTSGTGGIQPQHF.

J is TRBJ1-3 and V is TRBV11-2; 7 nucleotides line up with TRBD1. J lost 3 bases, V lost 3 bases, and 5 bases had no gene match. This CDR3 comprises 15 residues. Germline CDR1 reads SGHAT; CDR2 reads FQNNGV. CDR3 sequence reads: CASSFNRGGGNTIYF. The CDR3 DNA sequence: TGTGCCAGCAGCTTCAACAGGGGCGGTGGAAACACCATATATTTT.

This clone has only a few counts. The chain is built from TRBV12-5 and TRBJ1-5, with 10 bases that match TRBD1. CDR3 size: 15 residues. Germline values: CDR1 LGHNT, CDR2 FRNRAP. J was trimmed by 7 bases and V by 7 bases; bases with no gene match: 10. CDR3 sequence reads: CASEAGQGLKQPQHF. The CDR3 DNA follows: TGTGCTAGTGAAGCGGGACAGGGGTTAAAACAGCCCCAGCATTTT.

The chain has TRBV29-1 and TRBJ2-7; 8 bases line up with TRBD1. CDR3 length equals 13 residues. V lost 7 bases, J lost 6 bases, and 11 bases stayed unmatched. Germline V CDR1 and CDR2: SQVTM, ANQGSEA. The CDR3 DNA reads TGCAGCGGAAAGGGACAGGCTACCGCCGAGCAGTACTTC. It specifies CSGKGQATAEQYF.

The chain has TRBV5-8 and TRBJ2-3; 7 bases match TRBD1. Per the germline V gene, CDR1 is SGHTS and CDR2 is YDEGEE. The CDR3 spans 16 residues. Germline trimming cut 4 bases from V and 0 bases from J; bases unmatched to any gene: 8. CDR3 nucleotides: TGTGCCAGCAGCCATGTAACAGGGGCTAGCACAGATACGCAGTATTTT. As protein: CASSHVTGASTDTQYF.

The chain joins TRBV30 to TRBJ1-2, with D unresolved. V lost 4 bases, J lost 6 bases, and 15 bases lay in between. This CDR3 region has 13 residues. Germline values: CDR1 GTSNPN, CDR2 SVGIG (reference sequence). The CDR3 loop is CAWTEGVMDGYTF. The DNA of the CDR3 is TGTGCCTGGACTGAGGGAGTAATGGATGGCTACACCTTC.

The CDR3 protein is CASSPLAGGMTDTQYF. CDR3 nucleotides: TGCGCCAGCAGCCCGCTAGCGGGGGGTATGACAGATACGCAGTATTTT. The chain joins TRBV5-1 to TRBJ2-3; 11 positions match TRBD2. The length of the CDR3 is 16 residues. Trimming removed 4 bases from V and 3 bases from J; junction bases left unmatched: 7. Germline values: CDR1 SGHRS, CDR2 YFSETQ.

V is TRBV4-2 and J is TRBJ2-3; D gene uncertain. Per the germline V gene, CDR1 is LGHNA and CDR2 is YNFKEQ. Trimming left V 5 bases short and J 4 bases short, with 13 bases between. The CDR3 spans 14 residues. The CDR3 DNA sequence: TGTGCCAGCAGCGCCCTAGACCCGGCAGATACGCAGTATTTT. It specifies CASSALDPADTQYF.

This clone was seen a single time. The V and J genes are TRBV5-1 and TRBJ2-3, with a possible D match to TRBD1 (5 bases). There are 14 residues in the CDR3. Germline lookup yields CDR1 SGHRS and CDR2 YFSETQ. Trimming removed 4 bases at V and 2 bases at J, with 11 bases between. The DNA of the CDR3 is TGCGCCAGCAGCCAGGACACAGCCACAGATACGCAGTATTTT. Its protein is CASSQDTATDTQYF. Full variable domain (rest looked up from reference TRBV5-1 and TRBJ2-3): KAGVTQTPRYLIKTRGQQVTLSCSPISGHRSVSWYQQTPGQGLQFLFEYFSETQRNKGNFPGRFSGRQFSNSRSEMNVSTLELGDSALYLCASSQDTATDTQYFGPGTRLTVL.

CDR3 region: CASSYSTELGDSNTEAFF. For the CDR3, the DNA is TGTGCCAGCAGTTACTCGACAGAGTTGGGTGACTCGAACACTGAAGCTTTCTTT. The chain links TRBV6-2 or TRBV6-3 to TRBJ1-1; TRBD1 is a possible D gene (5 bases). CDR1 is MNHEY and CDR2 is SVGEGT in the germline V gene. The CDR3 spans 18 residues. Trimming cost V 0 bases and J 1 base, with 18 bases left between them.

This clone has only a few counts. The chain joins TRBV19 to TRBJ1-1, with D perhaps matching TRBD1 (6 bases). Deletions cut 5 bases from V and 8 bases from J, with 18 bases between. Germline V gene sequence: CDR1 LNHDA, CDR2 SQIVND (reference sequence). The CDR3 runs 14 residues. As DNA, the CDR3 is TGTGCCAGTAGTGTAGGGGGGGGCACTGTAGAAGCTTTCTTT. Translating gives CASSVGGGTVEAFF.